One and the same sample provided the 5 T cell receptor beta chains below, sequenced in a study of CD8 T cells in ankylosing spondylitis. TCRdb called the 5' RACE reads again in MiXCR, with one record for every CDR3 protein. The sample yields some 200,000 distinct CDR3 sequences, 9.5% to 15% seen once. Sequencing was performed on blood, either unsorted or a sorted T cell fraction (not recorded which). These receptors all come from a male donor with ankylosing spondylitis or in good health (not recorded which).

The chain employs TRBV7-9 and TRBJ2-3; no reliable D call. V was cut by 2 bases and J by 0 bases, with 12 bases left in between. CDR3 length: 16 residues. Germline CDR1 is SEHNR and CDR2 is FQNEAQ (reference sequence). The DNA of the CDR3 is TGTGCCAGCAGCTTAAGTCCAGGCCCTAGCACAGATACGCAGTATTTT. Its translation: CASSLSPGPSTDTQYF.

The chain uses TRBV27 and TRBJ2-7; 9 positions agree with TRBD1. The junction had 2 bases not matched to a gene; V was cut back by 3 bases and J by 5 bases. This CDR3 region has 13 residues. Looked up from germline, CDR1 is MNHEY and CDR2 is SMNVEV (reference sequence). The CDR3 bases are TGTGCCAGCAGTTTGGGACAGGGCCACGAGCAGTACTTC. It specifies CASSLGQGHEQYF.

Ten or more counts support this clonotype. This chain uses TRBV12-3 or TRBV12-4 with TRBJ2-1; TRBD2 aligns across 8 bases. The CDR3 spans 14 residues. The ends lost 5 bases at V and 8 bases at J; junction bases unmatched: 8. CDR3 region: CASSPRTSLDEQFF. The CDR3 DNA reads TGTGCCAGCAGTCCCCGGACTAGCCTGGATGAGCAGTTCTTC.

This chain links TRBV2 with TRBJ2-7; maybe TRBD2 (6 bases). The CDR3 consists of 16 residues. The germline CDR1 and CDR2 sequences are SNHLY and FYNNEI. Trimming stripped 4 bases from V and 4 bases from J, with 20 bases between. The CDR3 DNA follows: TGTGCCAGCAGTGTACCAATTAATTCGGAGGGGTACGAGCAGTACTTC. This gives the protein CASSVPINSEGYEQYF.

The chain links TRBV28 to TRBJ1-1, with unresolved D. There are 16 residues in the CDR3. V was pared by 4 bases and J by 5 bases, with 20 bases between. The germline V gene encodes CDR1 MDHEN and CDR2 SYDVKM. CDR3 nucleotide sequence: TGTGCCAGCAGTTCCTCAATGGCCGGGAAAGGAACTGAAGCTTTCTTT. It translates to CASSSSMAGKGTEAFF.